This entry lists 30 T cell receptor beta chains sequenced from one sample in a study of T cells in Graves' hyperthyroidism and ophthalmopathy. The source material, RNA transcripts, was used to amplify TCR beta CDR3 regions. First-round RT-PCR of the TCR CDR3 relied on the HTBI primer set. TCRdb independently ran MiXCR on the multiplex PCR reads; one entry per CDR3 protein. The sample records 370,000 or so distinct CDR3 sequences, 13% being singletons. The material sequenced was blood. Receptors were obtained from a man aged 25 to 40 with Graves' hyperthyroidism that later progressed to Graves' ophthalmopathy.

This clonotype was seen at least ten times. The CDR3 region is CASSNRAATNEKLFF. The DNA for the CDR3 is TGTGCCAGCAGTAACAGGGCCGCAACTAATGAAAAACTGTTTTTT. The chain has TRBV7-8 and TRBJ1-4; tentatively, D is TRBD1 (6 bases). V was clipped by 6 bases and J by 0 bases, with 11 bases between them. The CDR3 runs 15 residues. From germline, CDR1 is SGHVS and CDR2 FQNEAQ.

J is TRBJ1-3 and V is TRBV6-1; D unresolved. V lost 5 bases and J lost 4, with 18 bases in between. CDR1 and CDR2 from the germline V gene are MNHNS and SASEGT. This CDR3 is built from 16 residues. CDR3 DNA sequence: TGTGCCAGCAGTCCGACGGCTGCTAGGACGGGAAACACCATATATTTT. It specifies CASSPTAARTGNTIYF.

This clonotype appeared a few times. The rearrangement joins TRBV29-1 to TRBJ1-2, with D uncertain. CDR3 length: 13 residues. Germline V CDR1 and CDR2: SQVTM, ANQGSEA. V lost 1 base and J lost 2, with 8 bases in between. Written as DNA, the CDR3 is TGCAGCGTTGAAGTTGCGGAAAACTATGGCTACACCTTC. It is translated as CSVEVAENYGYTF. Drawing the rest from reference TRBV29-1 and TRBJ1-2, the complete variable domain is SAVISQKPSRDICQRGTSLTIQCQVDSQVTMMFWYRQQPGQSLTLIATANQGSEATYESGFVIDKFPISRPNLTFSTLTVSNMSPEDSSIYLCSVEVAENYGYTFGSGTRLTVV.

The chain uses TRBV6-2 or TRBV6-3 and TRBJ2-1; 10 positions match TRBD2. Germline CDR1 is MNHEY and CDR2 is SVGEGT. The ends lost 6 bases at V and 8 bases at J; junction bases unmatched: 16. The CDR3 runs 17 residues. The CDR3 is CASSSYEAGGLIHEQFF. CDR3 bases: TGTGCCAGCAGCTCCTACGAAGCGGGGGGGCTTATCCATGAGCAGTTCTTC.

This clonotype was recorded many times. The genes are TRBV20-1 and TRBJ2-5; D unresolved. V gave up 3 bases and J gave up 4 bases, with 6 bases separating them. Germline lookup yields CDR1 DFQATT and CDR2 SNEGSKA (reference sequence). CDR3 length: 11 residues. CDR3 protein: CSARRGETQYF. The DNA for the CDR3 is TGCAGTGCTAGGCGTGGAGAGACCCAGTACTTC.

This clonotype was detected many times. The V and J genes are TRBV10-3 and TRBJ2-7; D possibly uses TRBD1 or TRBD2 (6 bases each). The CDR3 has 14 amino acids. Germline V lookup: CDR1 ENHRY, CDR2 SYGVKD. V lost 10 bases to trimming and J lost 2 bases, with 18 bases between them. CDR3 coding DNA: TGTGCCACGGGGGTCGGGGACACCACCTACGAGCAGTACTTC. Translation gives CATGVGDTTYEQYF.

This clonotype was picked up many times. The chain is built from TRBV18 and TRBJ2-7; D is perhaps TRBD1 (6 bases). Germline values: CDR1 KGHSH, CDR2 LQKENI. The length of the CDR3 is 13 residues. Trimming took 4 bases from V and 3 from J, leaving 10 bases between them. CDR3 DNA sequence: TGTGCCAGCTCACGGTACAGGGACTACGAGCAGTACTTC. Translating gives CASSRYRDYEQYF.

The CDR3 here is CASSEEFYRGAFF. The CDR3 region has the DNA TGTGCCAGCAGTGAAGAATTCTACAGGGGAGCTTTCTTT. This chain connects TRBV6-1 to TRBJ1-1, with TRBD1 matching over 7 bases. This CDR3 comprises 13 residues. Unmatched junction bases numbered 6, after V lost 1 base and J lost 10 bases. CDR1 and CDR2 from the germline V gene are MNHNS and SASEGT.

This clonotype was recorded at least ten times. The chain employs TRBV20-1 and TRBJ1-1; TRBD1 matches 10 bases. This CDR3 is 15 amino acids long. With V trimmed by 3 bases and J by 9 bases, 13 bases remained unmatched. Germline V CDR1 and CDR2: DFQATT, SNEGSKA (reference sequence). CDR3 in DNA: TGCAGTGCTAGGGAATATTCTAAGGACAGGGGGAAAGCTTTCTTT. This codes for CSAREYSKDRGKAFF.

The chain links TRBV15 to TRBJ2-3; D not certain. Germline CDR1 LNHNV, CDR2 YYDKDF (reference sequence). Between the trimmed V and J ends, which lost 1 base and 2 bases, there was a span of 10 bases. The CDR3 is 15 amino acids. This CDR3 reads CATSRAESLTDTQYF. The CDR3 DNA reads TGTGCCACCAGCAGAGCTGAGTCGCTCACAGATACGCAGTATTTT.

The table lists this clonotype with many counts. This chain joins TRBV7-2 and TRBJ2-3; D is unresolved. CDR1 SGHTA and CDR2 FQGNSA come from the germline V gene. Trimming pared 5 bases from V and 3 bases from J, leaving 15 bases between. CDR3 size: 15 residues. DNA of the CDR3: TGTGCCAGCAGCCCCAGACCACTCCTTACAGATACGCAGTATTTT. It is translated as CASSPRPLLTDTQYF.

This clonotype was seen only a few times. The rearrangement links TRBV3-1 to TRBJ2-3; 8 bases are a match to TRBD1. The CDR3 consists of 18 residues. The V segment lost 0 bases and the J segment 4 bases; nucleotides outside the gene matches: 12. Germline V gene data show CDR1 as LGHDT and CDR2 as YNNKEL (reference sequence). In DNA form, the CDR3 reads TGTGCCAGCAGCCAAGATTTTGCTTTCGGACAGGGAGCAGATACGCAGTATTTT. It encodes CASSQDFAFGQGADTQYF.

This clonotype has at least ten counts. V and J are TRBV5-1 and TRBJ1-1; D is possibly TRBD1 (5 bases). Trimming shortened V by 1 base and J by 5 bases, and 12 bases separated the two germline ends. CDR3 size: 14 residues. Germline V gene sequence: CDR1 SGHRS, CDR2 YFSETQ. Here the CDR3 reads CASSLKGLGTEAFF. The DNA of the CDR3 is TGCGCCAGCAGCTTGAAGGGGTTAGGAACTGAAGCTTTCTTT.

For this clonotype: A much larger clone lies a single base off, so this may be a read error. The V call is TRBV6-5, the J call TRBJ1-1; no clear D. Trimming pared 0 bases from V and 1 base from J, leaving 3 bases between. The CDR3 has 13 amino acids. Germline V gives CDR1 MNHEY, CDR2 SVGAGI. The CDR3 region has the DNA TGTGCCAGCAGTTACTCGTGGAACACTGAAGCTTTCTTT. Its protein product is CASSYSWNTEAFF.

In this sample, this clonotype turned up a few times. A much bigger clone sits one base away, suggesting this may be a read error. V is TRBV12-3 or TRBV12-4 and J is TRBJ1-2; perhaps TRBD1 as D (6 bases). CDR3 length: 14 residues. CDR3 loop: CASSFGGPDYGYIF. The CDR3 DNA sequence: TGTGCCAGCAGTTTCGGGGGGCCGGACTATGGCTACATCTTC.

In regard to this clonotype: Germline is not matched at one junction end, which may reflect a read error. The chain carries TRBV12-3 or TRBV12-4 and TRBJ2-5, with 12 bases that match TRBD1. The CDR3 is 17 amino acids. The CDR3 DNA sequence: TGTGCCAGCAGTTCGATCCGGGACAGGGGGCTTGAAGAGACCCGGTACTTC. It encodes CASSSIRDRGLEETRYF.

This clonotype occurred a few times. The chain recombines TRBV6-5 with TRBJ2-2; the D gene is possibly TRBD2 (5 bases). CDR1 and CDR2 (germline): MNHEY, SVGAGI. V was clipped by 2 bases and J by 3 bases, with 7 bases between them. The CDR3 spans 14 residues. The CDR3: CASSYARDTGELFF. Written as DNA, the CDR3 is TGTGCCAGCAGTTACGCGCGGGACACCGGGGAGCTGTTTTTT.

V and J are TRBV12-3 or TRBV12-4 and TRBJ2-1; a weak D match, TRBD2 (6 bases). V was shortened by 7 bases and J by 3 bases, with 16 bases between the two germline ends. This CDR3 spans 15 amino acids. CDR3 sequence reads: CASTVSGVDYNEQFF. The CDR3 coding sequence is TGTGCCAGCACCGTTAGCGGTGTAGACTACAATGAGCAGTTCTTC.

The sample holds many counts of this clonotype. This chain links TRBV28 with TRBJ1-2, with 8 bases identical to TRBD1. J lost 5 bases, V lost 5 bases, and 7 bases had no gene match. This CDR3 contains 14 residues. Germline CDR1 is MDHEN and CDR2 is SYDVKM. The CDR3 region has the DNA TGTGCCAGCAGTCCACCGGGACAGGCATATGGCTACACCTTC. This codes for CASSPPGQAYGYTF.

This clonotype was seen a few times. V is TRBV6-1 and J is TRBJ1-3, with 8 bases identical to TRBD1. This CDR3 has 14 amino acids. Trimming at V came to 5 bases and at J to 4 bases, leaving 4 bases not matched to a gene. Germline CDR1 and CDR2: MNHNS and SASEGT. In nucleotides, the CDR3 is TGTGCCAGCAGTCAACGGACAGGGGGAAACACCATATATTTT. Amino acid sequence: CASSQRTGGNTIYF.

This clonotype was found many times. For the CDR3, the DNA is TGTGCCAGCAGCCCCCTATCGCCGGATACGCAGTATTTT. As protein: CASSPLSPDTQYF. The chain employs TRBV11-1 and TRBJ2-3; D remains unclear. Germline CDR1 reads SGHAT; CDR2 reads FQDESV (reference sequence). Trimming removed 5 bases at V and 6 bases at J, with 12 bases between. The CDR3 is 13 residues long.

The V call is TRBV27, the J call TRBJ2-3; TRBD2 agrees at 8 bases. The CDR3 consists of 17 residues. CDR1 is MNHEY, CDR2 SMNVEV, per germline (reference sequence). J was trimmed by 4 bases and V by 5 bases; bases with no gene match: 14. CDR3 amino acids: CASSEARGGGLSDTQYF. CDR3 nucleotides: TGTGCCAGCAGTGAAGCCCGGGGGGGGGGGCTTTCAGATACGCAGTATTTT.

This clonotype was recorded at least ten times. The chain links TRBV13 to TRBJ1-2, with D possibly being TRBD1 (6 bases). In germline, CDR1 is PRHDT, CDR2 FYEKMQ (reference sequence). Trimming stripped 2 bases from V and 5 bases from J, with 21 bases between. The CDR3 covers 17 residues. CDR3 in DNA: TGTGCCAGCAGCTTATCGTCCAGGGGTCTAACTTTTTATGGCTACACCTTC. This gives the protein CASSLSSRGLTFYGYTF.

This clonotype has ten or more counts. This chain uses TRBV20-1 with TRBJ1-1; the D gene is possibly TRBD1 (5 bases). There are 12 residues in the CDR3. Trimming left V 6 bases short and J 1 base short, with 9 bases between. Germline-derived CDR1 and CDR2 are DFQATT and SNEGSKA (reference sequence). CDR3 amino acids: CSAPDRNTEAFF. In DNA, the CDR3 is TGCAGTGCACCCGACAGGAACACTGAAGCTTTCTTT.

The chain couples TRBV30 to TRBJ1-1; perhaps TRBD1 as D (5 bases). Trimming shortened V by 0 bases and J by 4 bases, and 12 bases separated the two germline ends. The CDR3 has 14 amino acids. CDR1 GTSNPN and CDR2 SVGIG come from the germline V gene (reference sequence). DNA of the CDR3: TGTGCCTGGAGTGTACAAGGGGAGGGCACTGAAGCTTTCTTT. It encodes CAWSVQGEGTEAFF.

CDR3 sequence (DNA): TGTGCCAGCAGCCGTGACAGGGCTGGGGCCAACGTCCTGACTTTC. It is translated as CASSRDRAGANVLTF. The J gene is TRBJ2-6, the V gene TRBV6-1; TRBD1 matches 7 bases. This CDR3 comprises 15 residues. CDR1 and CDR2 (germline): MNHNS, SASEGT. Germline trimming cut 6 bases from V and 2 bases from J; bases unmatched to any gene: 4.

DNA of the CDR3: TGCGCCAGCAGCCTACACAGGGTTAATCAGCCCCAGCATTTT. It encodes CASSLHRVNQPQHF. The J gene is TRBJ1-5, the V gene TRBV4-1; perhaps TRBD1 as D (6 bases). CDR1 MGHRA and CDR2 YSYEKL come from the germline V gene. Trimming removed 4 bases at V and 4 bases at J, with 11 bases between. CDR3 length equals 14 residues.

The chain carries TRBV3-1 and TRBJ2-1; D remains ambiguous. The CDR3 loop spans 15 amino acids. V lost 0 bases, J lost 4 bases, and 10 bases lay in between. CDR1 is LGHDT and CDR2 is YNNKEL in the germline V gene (reference sequence). CDR3 in amino acids: CASSQDYGRYNEQFF. The CDR3, as DNA: TGTGCCAGCAGCCAAGATTATGGCAGGTACAATGAGCAGTTCTTC.

In this sample, this clonotype turned up many times. J is TRBJ2-5 and V is TRBV20-1; D not resolved. V was pared by 0 bases and J by 6 bases, with 11 bases between. The CDR3 runs 13 residues. Germline-derived CDR1 and CDR2 are DFQATT and SNEGSKA (reference sequence). In DNA form, the CDR3 reads TGCAGTGCTAGAGATCCCAGCAGCAAGACCCAGTACTTC. It codes for CSARDPSSKTQYF.

This clonotype was detected many times. V is TRBV29-1 and J is TRBJ1-2, with D possibly being TRBD1 (6 bases). This CDR3 spans 13 amino acids. Germline V CDR1 and CDR2: SQVTM, ANQGSEA. Deletions cut 4 bases from V and 5 bases from J, with 14 bases between. The CDR3 DNA reads TGCAGCGTTGCCGGCAGGGGCAATTATGGCTACACCTTC. Protein sequence: CSVAGRGNYGYTF.